This T cell receptor (beta chain) was identified during a study of T-cell memory formation after mild COVID-19 (dated by TCRdb to the early 2020s). Turning to the overall study: TCR sequence clusters from the two donors were found to be largely donor specific. T-cell clones expanding and contracting after mild COVID-19 in a couple of donors were tracked by longitudinal TCRalpha and TCRbeta repertoire sequencing. The cohort was made up of two young adult volunteers, one female and one male, who were previously healthy. On the study overall, not on this receptor specifically: Some responding clones were detected in pre-infection memory, suggesting pre-existing cross-reactive memory T cells joined the SARS-CoV-2 response. From day 15 to 85, contracting clones showed balanced CD4/CD8 phenotypes, whereas a second wave of clones that expanded from day 15 to 37 leaned towards CD4+. Only two mild cases were covered in the study, and larger cohorts including severe cases with pre-infection samples were considered necessary. Whether the second-wave clones peaking on day 37 were SARS-CoV-2 specific was not confirmed. Contracting CD4+ clones were located mainly in the CM and EM memory subsets, whereas CD8+ clones were found to be enriched in EMRA.

TCRdb shows the sequencer as Illumina NovaSeq 6000. Using 5'RACE with constant-segment primers, TCRalpha and TCRbeta cDNA libraries were constructed, with sample barcodes and unique molecular identifiers added in the process. RNA was extracted from every sample with Trizol reagent. Library amplification was performed in two PCR steps, and a second sample barcode and Illumina TruSeq adapters were introduced in the second step. Sequencing of libraries was performed on an Illumina NovaSeq with 2 x 150 bp paired-end reads. The paper's data handling went like this. Reads were demultiplexed and collapsed into UMI-guided consensus sequences with migec v1.2.7. With mixcr v2.1.11, UMI consensuses were aligned to TRA and TRB V and J templates and assembled into clonotypes. A clonotype was counted as expanded or contracted only when both edgeR and NoisET called the clonotype significant, with the noise models trained on biological replicates. edgeR calls used a false discovery rate-adjusted p below 0.01 and a log2 fold-change threshold of 1. As an exploratory analysis of dynamics, PCA with hierarchical clustering was applied to max-normalized trajectories of the 1000 most abundant clonotypes. Separately sequenced CD4+ and CD8+ repertoires were used to assign the CD4 or CD8 phenotype of responding clones. The raw public data were reprocessed by TCRdb itself: fastp quality trimming at Q25, MiXCR clonotype calling, in-frame beta chains only. Rows merge per CDR3 protein into single entries with the most common DNA and genes. The V and J calls here are based on TCRdb, not the publication. A total of approximately 410,000 distinct CDR3 sequences appear in this sample, roughly a quarter of them only once. In total, the top ten clones hold around 13% of the sample.

PBMCs were isolated by Ficoll-Paque density gradient centrifugation. This clonotype was detected only a few times. Its antigen is currently not known. No quality values exist for individual bases; no much larger clone is one base distant. The CDR3 numbers 15 residues from cysteine through phenylalanine. The only DNA kept is the CDR3, 45 bases in frame from the first base. The CDR1 and CDR2 encoded by the germline V gene are SNHLY and FYNNEI. A distance of 11 bases separates the germline ends of V and J, which lose 0 bases and 4 bases respectively. The chain was built from TRBV2 and TRBJ2-3; the D gene could be either TRBD1 or TRBD2, each agreeing at 5 bases. The sequencing sample was made of PBMCs or a T cell subset sorted from them (not recorded which). This clonotype originated in an adult woman who had mild COVID-19 (a few samples of this study predate the infection). The sample titles of this study are shuffled in the database, so cell type and time point are left out; the donor was told from shared clones. Read as DNA, the sequence is TGTGCCAGCAGTGAAGCGCCGGGGCGCGCAGATACGCAGTATTTT. Its protein product is CASSEAPGRADTQYF.